This T cell receptor beta chain was obtained from a study of post-analysis software for immune sequencing data (dated by TCRdb to 2015 to 2017). For context, the study as a whole: The recorded disease courses included relapsing-remitting, secondary progressive and progressive-relapsing multiple sclerosis, and some patients had no subtype annotation. The multiple sclerosis patient repertoires were compared with about a dozen previously published healthy control repertoires from donors aged roughly 6 to 25 years. A subset of samples was prepared in parallel using single-end sample barcoding, then pooled and co-amplified after Illumina adapter ligation. The research as a whole found: Direct clustering with F measure revealed strong co-clustering of samples prepared in the same batch, which led to a batch-effect correction. Roughly 5 TRBV segments, including TRBV5-6, TRBV5-1 and TRBV20-1, were significantly more frequent in patients than controls. The control group was slightly older than the multiple sclerosis patient group. Compared with controls, multiple sclerosis patients had significantly lower normalized Chao1 diversity, a finding suggesting substantial peripheral T-cell clonal expansion.

To demonstrate the VDJtools post-analysis software, TCR beta repertoires were profiled from the peripheral blood of about 13 young patients with multiple sclerosis. The patients with multiple sclerosis were children and adolescents between about 6 and 17 years of age. This clonotype was detected a few times. The antigen it binds to is not known. Nothing much larger sits one base from this clone, and base qualities are not available. Via the germline V gene, CDR1 is KGHDR and CDR2 SFDVKD. From the cysteine through the phenylalanine, the CDR3 covers 17 amino acids. Only the CDR3 portion is preserved as DNA: 51 bases, with reading frame beginning at the first base. V loses 4 bases of germline sequence and J loses 0 bases, and the interval between the two ends is 15 bases. The method was PCR. The run used an Illumina HiSeq 2500. To reduce PCR and sequencing biases, unique molecular identifiers were built into the TCR beta cDNA libraries. Roughly 0.5 million cDNA molecules were obtained per 1 to 10 million input T cells, so each molecule approximated one T cell. The patient libraries were prepared and sequenced with the same protocol used for the earlier healthy control dataset. Within a given batch, samples were prepared together, multiplexed and sequenced on the same HiSeq lane. The authors' analysis ran thus. MIGEC was used to process the raw barcoded reads, and molecular identifier groups with only a single read were discarded before consensus assembly and CDR3 extraction. Clonotype tables were post-analysed with VDJtools, normalizing diversity by down-sampling all datasets to the smallest sample size. In repertoire overlap clustering, CDR3 amino acid sequences, but not nucleotide sequences, were matched to correct batch-related cross-sample contamination. The public sequencing data were trimmed at Q25 with fastp and processed into clonotypes with MiXCR by TCRdb, which kept only in-frame beta chains. Rows with one shared CDR3 protein collapse into an entry with the most common genes and DNA. The V and J calls reflect TCRdb's pipeline rather than the authors' work. A total of about half a million distinct CDR3 sequences appear in this sample, nearly 45% of them only once. 12% of the sample goes to the ten largest clones.

What was sequenced was blood. The TCR was taken from a girl between 10 and 17 years old with multiple sclerosis. The V and J segments used are TRBV24-1 and TRBJ2-1; matching of 6 bases hints at TRBD1 as the D gene. This receptor carries the CDR3 CATSDSTQGSSYNEQFF. Read as DNA, the sequence is TGTGCCACCAGTGACTCCACTCAGGGGAGCTCCTACAATGAGCAGTTCTTC.